This T cell receptor gamma chain was identified in a study of intestinal T cells in coeliac disease. For each case, the template was genomic DNA from ten 5-µm formalin-fixed paraffin-embedded scrolls. LymphoTrack primers amplified TRG sequences from 200 ng of biopsy DNA. TCRdb reprocessed the multiplex PCR reads through CATT. Found here are several hundred gamma-chain clones, about 50% of them singletons; the top ten hold roughly 10%. This clone is large in the sample. No antigen is known for it. Study-level results: With TRG, nearly 95% of biopsies (about 95% of the 54) were classified correctly.

The CDR3 consists of 11 residues. The V segment lost 8 bases and the J segment 2 bases; nucleotides outside the gene matches: 1. Sequences were obtained from a duodenal biopsy. The chain couples TRGV10 to TRGJ1 or TRGJ2. TRGV10 is an ORF for which the function is uncertain. This clonotype was sampled from a human donor with celiac disease. The CDR3 is CAAWDYYKKLF. The CDR3 DNA reads TGTGCTGCGTGGGATTATTATAAGAAACTCTTT.